This T cell receptor beta chain was recovered during a study of blood T cell repertoires in COVID-19. About the research overall: There were acute and convalescent COVID-19 samples, and they came from the United States, Italy and Spain. Nucleic acid was either cDNA or gDNA, and it came from T cells, B-cell-depleted T cells, or PBMCs.

Authors' analysis steps: Reference gene primer amplification gave estimated nucleated cell counts. Using immunoSEQ multiplex PCR, the repertoire was profiled, and TCRdb retains in-frame clones only, with some absent. V, J and clone size derive from that table, while D and trimming were established from the DNA sequence. The profile covers 150,000 to 180,000 clones, with around 85% appearing a single time and around 28% taken by the ten largest. The germline V gene encodes CDR1 SEHNR and CDR2 FQNEAQ (reference sequence). The length of the CDR3 is 15 residues. The trim removed 3 bases at V and 4 bases at J, leaving 6 bases unmatched.

Source material: peripheral blood. This receptor was identified in an older woman with acute or convalescent COVID-19. The gene calls are TRBV7-9 and TRBJ1-3; 7 bases agree with TRBD1. The CDR3 loop reads CASSFTGARGNTIYF. In DNA form, the CDR3 reads TGTGCCAGCAGCTTCACAGGGGCGCGGGGAAACACCATATATTTT.